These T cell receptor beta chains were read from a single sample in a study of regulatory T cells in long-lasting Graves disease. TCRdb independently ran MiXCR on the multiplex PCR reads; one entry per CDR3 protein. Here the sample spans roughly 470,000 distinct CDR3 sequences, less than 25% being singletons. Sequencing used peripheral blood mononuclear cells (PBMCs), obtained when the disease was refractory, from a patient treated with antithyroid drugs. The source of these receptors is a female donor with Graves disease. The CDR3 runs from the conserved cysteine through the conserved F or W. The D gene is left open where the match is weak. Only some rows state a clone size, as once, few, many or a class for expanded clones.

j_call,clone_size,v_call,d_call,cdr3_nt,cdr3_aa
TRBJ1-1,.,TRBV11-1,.,TGTGCCAGCAGCTTAAGAGGTACTGAAGCTCTCTTT,CASSLRGTEALF
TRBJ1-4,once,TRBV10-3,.,TGTGCCATCAGTGAGTCGACCGGGGCACTGTTTTTT,CAISESTGALFF
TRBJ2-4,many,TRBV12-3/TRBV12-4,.,TGTGCCAGCAGTTTGGTAGGATCCAAAAACATTCAGTACTTC,CASSLVGSKNIQYF
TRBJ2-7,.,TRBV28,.,TGTGCCAGCAGTTTTTTGGGCCCTTACGGGGAGCAGTACTTC,CASSFLGPYGEQYF
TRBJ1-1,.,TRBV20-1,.,TGCAGTGCTAGGGACGACAGGTACAGTGAAGCTTTCTTT,CSARDDRYSEAFF
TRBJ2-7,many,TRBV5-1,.,TGCGCCAGCAGCTTGGACCAGGGTACGGGGTACGAGCAGTACTTC,CASSLDQGTGYEQYF
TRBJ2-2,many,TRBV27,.,TGTGCCAGCAGTTCGGCCCAGCTGAACCTCCACACCGGGGAGCTGTTTTTT,CASSSAQLNLHTGELFF
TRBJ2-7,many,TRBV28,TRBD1,TGTGCCAGCAGGCCCTCGGGACAGGGCGACGAGCAGTACTTC,CASRPSGQGDEQYF
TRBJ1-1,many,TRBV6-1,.,TGTGCCAGCAACTCTGGTCGGAACACTGAAGCTTTCTTT,CASNSGRNTEAFF
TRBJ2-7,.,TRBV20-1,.,TGCAGTGCGGTTAGTGGACAGTCTACCTACGAGCAGTACTTC,CSAVSGQSTYEQYF
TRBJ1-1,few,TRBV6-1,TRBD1,TGTGCCAGCAGGAACGACAGGGGGTTCGCTGAAGCTTTCTTT,CASRNDRGFAEAFF
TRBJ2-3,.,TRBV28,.,TGTGCCAGCAGTTTACCGGGCCCCAAGACAGATACGCAGTATTTT,CASSLPGPKTDTQYF
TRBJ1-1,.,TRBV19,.,TGTGCCAGTAGTATTGGGTCTGAATACCGCCGGGCTTTCTTT,CASSIGSEYRRAFF
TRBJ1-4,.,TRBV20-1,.,TGCAGTGCCACTCCGGGGGGGGATGAAAAACTGTTTTTT,CSATPGGDEKLFF
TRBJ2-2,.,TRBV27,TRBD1,TGTGCCAGCAGTTTTGTTGACAGGGCGAACACCGGGGAGCTGTTTTTT,CASSFVDRANTGELFF
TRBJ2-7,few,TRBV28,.,TGTGCCAGCAGAATCGGCCGACTACCCTCCTACGAGCAGTACTTC,CASRIGRLPSYEQYF
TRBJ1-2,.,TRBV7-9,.,TGTGCCAGCAGCTCCAGGTCCGCGCCAGCTAACTATGGCTACACCTTC,CASSSRSAPANYGYTF
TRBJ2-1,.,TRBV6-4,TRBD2,TGTGCCAGCAGACCTACCGGGACTAGTCTCCACAATGAGCAGTTCTTC,CASRPTGTSLHNEQFF
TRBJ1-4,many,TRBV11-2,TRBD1,TGTGCCAGCAGCCTCTCCCTCGGGACAGTTAATGAAAAACTGTTTTTT,CASSLSLGTVNEKLFF
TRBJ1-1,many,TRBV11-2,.,TGTGCCAGCAGCTCTTCGATGAACACTGAAGCTTTCTTT,CASSSSMNTEAFF
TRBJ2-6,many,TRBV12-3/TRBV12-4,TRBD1,TGTGCCAGCACCGGACAGGCCCGCTCTGGGGCCAACGTCCTGACTTTC,CASTGQARSGANVLTF
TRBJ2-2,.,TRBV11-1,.,TGTGCCAGCAGCTTAGCAGGGAACGCGCACGGGGAGCTGTTTTTT,CASSLAGNAHGELFF
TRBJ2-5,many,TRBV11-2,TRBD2,TGTGCCAGCAGCTTATCGTTAGGGAGGGAAGAGACCCAGTACTTC,CASSLSLGREETQYF
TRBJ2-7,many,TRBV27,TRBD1,TGTGCCAGCAGTTTAACCATCCTAGCGGACAGGGGCCACGAGCAGTACTTC,CASSLTILADRGHEQYF
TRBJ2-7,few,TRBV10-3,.,TGTGCCATCAGTGATCGGTTTAGGGGAGACGAGCAGTACTTC,CAISDRFRGDEQYF
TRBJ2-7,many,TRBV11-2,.,TGTGCCAGCAGCTTCTCGGTGAACGAGCAGTACTTC,CASSFSVNEQYF
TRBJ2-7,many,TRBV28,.,TGTGCCAGCAGTACCCCCGGGACTTACCCTTACTACGAGCAGTACTTC,CASSTPGTYPYYEQYF
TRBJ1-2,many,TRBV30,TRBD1,TGTGCCTGGAGTGTAGACAGGGTCGGAATCTATGGCTACACCTTC,CAWSVDRVGIYGYTF
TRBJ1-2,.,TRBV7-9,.,TGTGCCAGCACCGACATGGAGGAGGGCTACACCTTC,CASTDMEEGYTF
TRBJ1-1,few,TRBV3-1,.,TGTGCCAGCAGCCAGGATAAAAGCGAAGCTTTCTTT,CASSQDKSEAFF
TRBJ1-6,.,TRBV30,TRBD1,TGTGCCTGGAGGGCCGAGTCGGGACAGCCTAGCTCCTATAATTCACCCCTCCACTTT,CAWRAESGQPSSYNSPLHF
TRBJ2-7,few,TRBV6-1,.,TGTGCCAGCAGTGAATTTAAAGGCACCTGGGAGCAGTACTTC,CASSEFKGTWEQYF
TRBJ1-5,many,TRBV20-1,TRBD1,TGCAGTGCCCTGGGACAGCTAAATCAGCCCCAGCATTTT,CSALGQLNQPQHF
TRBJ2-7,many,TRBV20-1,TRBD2,TGCAGTCCGGGGGGGGCCTACGAGCAGTACTTC,CSPGGAYEQYF
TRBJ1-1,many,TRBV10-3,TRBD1,TGTGCCATCAGTGGGACAGGTCGAGGCACTGAAGCTTTCTTT,CAISGTGRGTEAFF
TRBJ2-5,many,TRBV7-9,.,TGTGCCAGCAGCCTACCTAGGGGCGGATGGGAGACCCAGTACTTC,CASSLPRGGWETQYF